These 16 T cell receptor beta chains originate from one sample sequenced in a study of tumor and adjacent non-tumor tissue in lung cancer (dated by TCRdb to between 2017 and 2018). RNA was extracted from bulk unsorted tissue and checked for quality with a NanoDrop ND-1000 and an Agilent 2100. The receptor library was made with multiplex PCR. Sequencing took place on an Illumina HiSeq 2500. TCRbeta libraries were built by three rounds of nested PCR using primers (Table S4), following protocols modified from ARM-PCR. The raw public reads went through TCRdb reprocessing: fastp at Q25, MiXCR clone calling, in-frame beta chains kept. Each record represents a unique CDR3 protein, reported with the most common genes and DNA among its rows. This sample is represented by 100,000 to 150,000 distinct CDR3 sequences; 55% to 75% of them were singletons. Roughly 13% of the sample is in the top ten clones. The sequenced material came from lung tumor tissue. The receptors here all came from a man aged 30 to 39 with non-small cell lung cancer.

The genes are TRBV11-3 and TRBJ2-2, with D perhaps TRBD2 (6 bases). The germline gives CDR1 SGHNT, CDR2 YENEEA. The CDR3 covers 15 residues. V lost 8 bases and J 9 bases, leaving 22 bases between the germline ends. For the CDR3, the DNA is TGTGCCAGCGATCGGACTAACGGGGGATTAAGGGAGCTGTTTTTT. This translates into CASDRTNGGLRELFF.

A remark on this clonotype: At one end, the junction sequence differs from germline, possibly due to a read error. This chain uses TRBV5-1 with TRBJ2-2, with D perhaps matching TRBD2 (5 bases). Germline values: CDR1 SGHRS, CDR2 YFSETQ. The CDR3 loop spans 15 amino acids. CDR3 bases: TGCGCCAGCAGCTTGTCTCGGATGAACACCGGGAAGCTGTTTTTT. It encodes CASSLSRMNTGKLFF.

CDR3 DNA sequence: TGTGCCAGCTCACACAGGGGGCAGGGTGAAAAACTGTTTTTT. It translates to CASSHRGQGEKLFF. The V and J genes are TRBV25-1 and TRBJ1-4, with TRBD1 identical over 9 bases. Germline V gives CDR1 MGHDK, CDR2 SYGVNS. This CDR3 spans 14 amino acids. V trimming: 8 bases; J trimming: 7 bases; junction bases outside the gene matches: 8. The full variable domain, completed using reference TRBV25-1 and TRBJ1-4, is EADIYQTPRYLVIGTGKKITLECSQTMGHDKMYWYQQDPGMELHLIHYSYGVNSTEKGDLSSESTVSRIRTEHFPLTLESARPSHTSQYLCASSHRGQGEKLFFGSGTQLSVL.

J is TRBJ2-2 and V is TRBV5-1, with 8 bases lining up with TRBD1. The CDR3 runs to 15 residues. V dropped 4 bases and J dropped 5; count of bases not matched to a gene: 7. Per the germline V gene, CDR1 is SGHRS and CDR2 is YFSETQ. The CDR3 nucleotides read TGCGCCAGCAGCCGAGACAGGGGTCGGACCGGGGAGCTGTTTTTT. Protein product: CASSRDRGRTGELFF.

In regard to this clonotype: Possible read error: a much larger clone is one base away. V gene TRBV20-1 combines with J gene TRBJ1-1, with D possibly matching TRBD1 (5 bases). The CDR3 has 13 amino acids. Germline CDR1 reads DFQATT; CDR2 reads SNEGSKA (reference sequence). Here the CDR3 DNA reads TGCAGTGCTAGTAATTCAGGGAACACTAAAGCTTTCTTT. Its protein is CSASNSGNTKAFF.

V is TRBV6-6 and J is TRBJ2-2; 15 bases align to TRBD2. Germline V gene data show CDR1 as MNHNY and CDR2 as SVGAGI (reference sequence). The CDR3 loop spans 17 amino acids. The trim removed 7 bases at V and 5 bases at J, leaving 8 bases unmatched. This CDR3 is CASTGTSGRTRTGELFF. The CDR3 DNA reads as TGTGCCAGCACCGGGACTAGCGGGAGGACCAGGACCGGGGAGCTGTTTTTT.

Note on this clonotype: Being one base from a much bigger clone, this may be a read error. The chain has TRBV4-2 and TRBJ1-4; 11 nucleotides align to TRBD1. The junction had 3 bases not matched to a gene; V was cut back by 8 bases and J by 7 bases. Germline values: CDR1 LGHNA, CDR2 YNFKEQ. The length of the CDR3 is 13 residues. CDR3 loop: CASGGQGVEKLFF. As DNA, the CDR3 is TGTGCCAGCGGGGGACAGGGGGTTGAAAAACTGTTTTTT.

This clonotype showed up just once. At one end the junction does not follow the germline gene, possibly because of a read error. The J gene is TRBJ2-1, the V gene TRBV20-1, with 8 bases that match TRBD2. From germline, CDR1 is DFQATT and CDR2 SNEGSKA (reference sequence). This CDR3 contains 17 residues. CDR3: CGARDLTAGDGYHEQFF. The CDR3 DNA is TGCGGTGCTAGAGATCTAACAGCGGGAGATGGGTACCATGAGCAGTTCTTC.

As for this clonotype: One end of the junction does not line up with germline, which may come from a read error. This sequence joins TRBV28 and TRBJ2-3; D uncertain. Germline-derived CDR1 and CDR2 are MDHEN and SYDVKM. The CDR3 sequence is 11 residues long. Here the CDR3 reads CASSVADMQYF. The CDR3 DNA is TGTGCCAGCAGTGTAGCAGATATGCAGTATTTT.

In the case of this clonotype: It may be a read error: a sequence one base away is much more abundant. The J gene is TRBJ2-1, the V gene TRBV24-1; 11 nucleotides match TRBD2. Germline V gene data show CDR1 as KGHDR and CDR2 as SFDVKD. Trimming at V came to 4 bases and at J to 6 bases, leaving 7 bases not matched to a gene. There are 16 residues in the CDR3. In nucleotides, the CDR3 is TGTGCCACCAGTGACCTTACTAGCGGGAGCGGCAATGAGCAGTTCTTC. This gives the protein CATSDLTSGSGNEQFF.

J is TRBJ2-5 and V is TRBV6-2 or TRBV6-3; D unclear. Per germline, CDR1 MNHEY and CDR2 SVGEGT. V was trimmed by 7 bases and J by 4 bases, leaving 7 bases between them. The CDR3 extends over 11 amino acids. CDR3 sequence reads: CASMVGETQYF. In DNA form, the CDR3 reads TGTGCCAGCATGGTGGGAGAGACCCAGTACTTC.

A remark on this clonotype: An end of the junction does not agree with germline; a read error may underlie this. This rearrangement joins TRBV11-2 to TRBJ2-2; TRBD1 or TRBD2 may be the D gene (5 bases each). From germline, CDR1 is SGHAT and CDR2 FQNNGV. This CDR3 comprises 16 residues. The CDR3 reads CASSPRQGTNTGGLFF. The DNA of the CDR3 is TGTGCCAGCAGCCCCCGACAAGGGACGAACACTGGGGGGCTGTTTTTT.

A remark on this clonotype: A much more abundant neighbour one base away suggests this may be a read error. This chain joins TRBV6-6 and TRBJ1-2; perhaps TRBD1 as D (6 bases). V was pared by 10 bases and J by 4 bases, with 16 bases between. CDR3 size: 13 residues. Germline CDR1 MNHNY, CDR2 SVGAGI (reference sequence). The DNA of the CDR3 is TGTGCCAACAGCCAGGGGAGCGGCTATGGCTACACCTTC. Amino acid sequence: CANSQGSGYGYTF.

CDR3 loop: CASGPLGVLNSPLHF. CDR3 in DNA: TGCGCCAGCGGCCCCCTCGGAGTCCTTAATTCACCCCTCCACTTT. The V call is TRBV4-3, the J call TRBJ1-6, with no clear D. Germline V CDR1 and CDR2: LGHNA, YSLEER. Trimming removed 8 bases from V and 6 bases from J, with 17 bases in between. The CDR3 extends over 15 amino acids.

The rearrangement uses TRBV20-1 and TRBJ2-1; possibly TRBD2 for D (6 bases). The CDR3 spans 13 residues. V lost 3 bases to trimming and J lost 9 bases, with 15 bases between them. Germline loops: CDR1 DFQATT, CDR2 SNEGSKA (reference sequence). CDR3 nucleotide sequence: TGCAGTGCTAGCAACAGGACCGGGGGTGAGCAGTTCTTC. Protein sequence: CSASNRTGGEQFF.

Comment on this clonotype: A much larger clonotype is one base distant, so this may be a read error. This chain uses TRBV29-1 with TRBJ1-4; a weak D match, TRBD1 (6 bases). Germline CDR1 reads SQVTM; CDR2 reads ANQGSEA. This CDR3 is 13 amino acids long. CDR3 nucleotide sequence: TGCAGCGGGGCCCCAGGGGCAAATGTAAAACTGTTTTTT. Encoded protein: CSGAPGANVKLFF.